This record looks at one TCR beta chain sequence and its context. The data stem from a study of blood T cell repertoires in COVID-19. Study context: T cells, B-cell-depleted T cells, or PBMCs provided the cDNA or gDNA that served as material.

Profiling relied on immunoSEQ multiplex PCR, and the TCRdb table lists in-frame clones only, not all of them. In the table there are more than 95,000 clones, about 81% of which are singletons. V was clipped by 3 bases and J by 5 bases; unmatched bases: 8. CDR3 length equals 15 residues. Germline CDR1 is SNHLY and CDR2 is FYNNEI. V usage is TRBV2 and J usage is TRBJ2-5; 8 positions agree with TRBD1. The sample was peripheral blood. This receptor was identified in a woman aged 45-59 years with acute or convalescent COVID-19. CDR3: CASSDGAGGTETQYF. CDR3 sequence (DNA): TGTGCCAGCAGTGATGGGGCAGGGGGCACGGAGACCCAGTACTTC.